This T cell receptor beta chain was retrieved from a study of PD-L1 blockade in urothelial cancer. Study-wide results and caveats: Durable-benefit cases showed more tumor-associated blood clone expansion at 3 weeks.

J was trimmed by 6 bases and V by 6 bases; bases with no gene match: 7. The V gene's germline CDR1 is SNHLY and CDR2 FYNNEI. The CDR3 loop spans 14 amino acids. Profiled with immunoSEQ multiplex PCR; TCRdb holds only in-frame clones, not every one. This sample has 400 to 500 clones, with 30% found just once. Of note for this clone: As yet, its antigen is unknown.

The V gene is TRBV2, the J gene TRBJ1-4; 7 positions agree with TRBD1. The TCR was taken from a man at least 80 years old with urothelial cancer. The specimen was tumor tissue, collected before atezolizumab (anti-PD-L1) treatment. In nucleotides, the CDR3 is TGTGCCAGCAGGGACAGGACCGGAGATGAAAAACTGTTTTTT. Translation: CASRDRTGDEKLFF.